A single sample is the source of the 21 T cell receptor beta chains below, sequenced in a study of shared clonotypes between healthy human individuals. Produced via immunoSEQ multiplex PCR; TCRdb's table is partial and in-frame only. This sample carries a few hundred thousand clones, about 96% of them seen once, and the ten largest clones take 0.045% to 0.07%. Sequenced sample: naive CD4+ T cells sorted from blood. Documented subset: CD45RA+ positively selected. Receptors were obtained from a woman in her twenties or thirties in good health.

The J gene is TRBJ2-7, the V gene TRBV5-5, with 9 bases lining up with TRBD2. V lost 4 bases, J lost 6 bases, and 8 bases stayed unmatched. The germline CDR1 and CDR2 sequences are SGHKS and YYEKEE (reference sequence). There are 14 residues in the CDR3. The CDR3 coding sequence is TGTGCCAGCAGCGTCATGACTAGCGGTTCCGAGCAGTACTTC. This codes for CASSVMTSGSEQYF.

The gene calls are TRBV5-1 and TRBJ2-1, with 10 bases identical to TRBD2. The CDR3 has 15 residues. Trimming removed 5 bases from V and 7 bases from J; junction bases left unmatched: 9. In germline, CDR1 is SGHRS, CDR2 YFSETQ. The CDR3 DNA reads TGCGCCAGCAGATGGACTAGCGGAATAGAGAATGAGCAGTTCTTC. The encoded protein is CASRWTSGIENEQFF.

CDR3 loop: CASSLEGSVGEKLFF. CDR3 coding DNA: TGCGCCAGCAGCTTGGAAGGGTCGGTTGGGGAAAAACTGTTTTTT. V gene TRBV5-1 combines with J gene TRBJ1-4; D is unresolved. Germline CDR1 and CDR2: SGHRS and YFSETQ. The CDR3 runs 15 residues. V dropped 0 bases and J dropped 8 bases, with 14 bases sitting between them.

V and J are TRBV15 and TRBJ2-1; 11 bases fit TRBD2. Germline V CDR1 and CDR2: LNHNV, YYDKDF (reference sequence). The CDR3 sequence is 14 residues long. Unmatched junction bases numbered 3, after V lost 7 bases and J lost 4 bases. This chain's CDR3 is CATKASGRYNEQFF. The CDR3 DNA is TGTGCCACCAAGGCTAGCGGGAGGTACAATGAGCAGTTCTTC.

This chain links TRBV29-1 with TRBJ2-7, with D possibly TRBD2 on 5 matching bases. The CDR3 has 14 residues. Per germline, CDR1 SQVTM and CDR2 ANQGSEA. V shed 1 base and J shed 2 bases, with 12 bases lying between them. The CDR3 spells CSVEGGSHTYEQYF. The CDR3 nucleotides are TGCAGCGTTGAAGGAGGGAGTCACACCTACGAGCAGTACTTC.

This chain uses TRBV7-8 with TRBJ2-6; 9 bases agree with TRBD1. J lost 1 base, V lost 4 bases, and 14 bases had no gene match. CDR1 is SGHVS, CDR2 FQNEAQ, per germline. The CDR3 has 20 amino acids. The CDR3 reads CASSSRSAGTGRSGANVLTF. CDR3 DNA: TGTGCCAGCAGCTCTCGGAGCGCCGGGACAGGGCGGTCTGGGGCCAACGTCCTGACTTTC.

CDR3 bases: TGCGCCAGCAAAGTCCTAGCGATAAACAACAATGAGCAGTTCTTC. This sequence encodes CASKVLAINNNEQFF. J is TRBJ2-1 and V is TRBV5-1, with a tentative D call TRBD2 (6 bases). The ends were cut back, 6 bases at V and 5 bases at J, with 18 bases in the middle. The CDR3 sequence is 15 residues long. Germline values: CDR1 SGHRS, CDR2 YFSETQ.

CDR3: CASSSTGGLGSTQYF. The CDR3 nucleotides read TGTGCCAGCAGTTCGACAGGGGGCCTGGGGTCAACCCAGTACTTC. The chain couples TRBV28 to TRBJ2-5; 10 nucleotides align to TRBD1. The CDR3 contains 15 residues. V lost 4 bases to trimming and J lost 8 bases; unmatched junction nucleotides: 10. In germline, CDR1 is MDHEN, CDR2 SYDVKM.

This chain joins TRBV6-5 and TRBJ2-2; D gene uncertain. CDR1 MNHEY and CDR2 SVGAGI come from the germline V gene. The V end lost 0 bases, the J end lost 3 bases, and 11 bases lay between the germline ends. This CDR3 contains 16 residues. In DNA form, the CDR3 reads TGTGCCAGCAGTTACTCGGCACAGATACACACCGGGGAGCTGTTTTTT. Protein sequence: CASSYSAQIHTGELFF.

The chain couples TRBV28 to TRBJ1-1, with 9 bases fitting TRBD1. CDR1 and CDR2 from the germline V gene are MDHEN and SYDVKM. Trimming cost V 9 bases and J 4 bases; bases outside gene matches: 9. The CDR3 spans 14 residues. The CDR3 coding sequence is TGTGCCAGTGGGACAGGGCGAGGTCTCACTGAAGCTTTCTTT. Amino acid sequence: CASGTGRGLTEAFF. Filled out from reference TRBV28 and TRBJ1-1, the complete variable domain reads DVKVTQSSRYLVKRTGEKVFLECVQDMDHENMFWYRQDPGLGLRLIYFSYDVKMKEKGDIPEGYSVSREKKERFSLILESASTNQTSMYLCASGTGRGLTEAFFGQGTRLTVV.

CDR3 residues: CAISESPGVGPQHF. CDR3 bases: TGTGCCATCAGTGAGTCCCCAGGGGTAGGGCCCCAGCATTTT. The V and J genes are TRBV10-3 and TRBJ1-5; perhaps TRBD1 as D (6 bases). The germline V gene has CDR1 ENHRY and CDR2 SYGVKD. V lost 0 bases and J 9 bases, leaving 12 bases between the germline ends. CDR3 size: 14 residues.

The chain joins TRBV6-6 to TRBJ2-7; D uncertain. Germline CDR1 is MNHNY and CDR2 is SVGAGI (reference sequence). The CDR3 runs 14 residues. Trimming cost V 7 bases and J 4 bases, with 17 bases left between them. In DNA, the CDR3 is TGTGCCAGCACCAAGGGCAGGTCTCAATACGAGCAGTACTTC. Its translation: CASTKGRSQYEQYF.

V is TRBV18 and J is TRBJ2-2, with TRBD2 matching over 12 bases. The CDR3 totals 18 residues. Losses at the gene ends were 3 bases for V and 4 bases for J; bases not matched to a gene: 9. The germline V gene encodes CDR1 KGHSH and CDR2 LQKENI. The CDR3 coding sequence is TGTGCCAGCTCACCTAAGACTAGCGGGAGTACTAGCACCGGGGAGCTGTTTTTT. Protein product: CASSPKTSGSTSTGELFF.

V gene TRBV2 combines with J gene TRBJ1-2; a possible D gene is TRBD1 (6 bases). V lost 4 bases to trimming and J lost 6 bases, with 12 bases between them. The CDR3 extends over 13 amino acids. Germline lookup yields CDR1 SNHLY and CDR2 FYNNEI. DNA for the CDR3: TGTGCCAGCAGTGGGGACATTTTGGATGGCTACACCTTC. Its translation is CASSGDILDGYTF.

The V gene is TRBV6-1, the J gene TRBJ1-3; maybe TRBD1 (6 bases). CDR3 length: 14 residues. The germline V and J ends were trimmed by 5 bases and 7 bases, with 15 bases remaining between them. The germline V gene encodes CDR1 MNHNS and CDR2 SASEGT. CDR3 nucleotides: TGTGCCAGCAGTCCCAGGGGATCTTGGAACACCATATATTTT. This translates into CASSPRGSWNTIYF.

As DNA, the CDR3 is TGCAGCGTTGACCCATCCAACACCGGGGAGCTGTTTTTT. Translation gives CSVDPSNTGELFF. The V call is TRBV29-1, the J call TRBJ2-2; unclear D gene. The germline V gene has CDR1 SQVTM and CDR2 ANQGSEA. The length of the CDR3 is 13 residues. The V end was cut by 3 bases, the J end by 2 bases, with 7 bases between.

The CDR3 sequence is CASSLGWTSQGGQFF. Here the CDR3 DNA reads TGTGCCAGCAGCCTAGGCTGGACTAGCCAAGGGGGGCAGTTCTTC. This sequence joins TRBV2 and TRBJ2-1; 8 bases agree with TRBD2. Germline loops: CDR1 SNHLY, CDR2 FYNNEI. J was trimmed by 12 bases and V by 6 bases; bases with no gene match: 16. CDR3 size: 15 residues.

The V call is TRBV18, the J call TRBJ2-7; possible D gene TRBD1, 5 bases. V was trimmed by 4 bases and J by 1 base, leaving 17 bases between them. Germline V gives CDR1 KGHSH, CDR2 LQKENI. This CDR3 comprises 16 residues. The CDR3 DNA follows: TGTGCCAGCTCACGAAATCCGGCCAGGGTATCCTACGAGCAGTACTTC. Translating it yields CASSRNPARVSYEQYF.

V is TRBV9 and J is TRBJ2-7, with TRBD2 matching 7 bases. CDR1 is SGDLS, CDR2 YYNGEE, per germline. V was pared by 0 bases and J by 6 bases, with 12 bases of the junction left unmatched. The CDR3 runs 16 residues. CDR3 sequence: CASSVDTVWEGREQYF. The CDR3 DNA sequence: TGTGCCAGCAGCGTAGATACGGTGTGGGAGGGCCGCGAGCAGTACTTC.

The V and J genes are TRBV6-6 and TRBJ2-5, with 9 nucleotides matching TRBD2. The length of the CDR3 is 16 residues. V trimming: 6 bases; J trimming: 4 bases; junction bases outside the gene matches: 12. Germline-derived CDR1 and CDR2 are MNHNY and SVGAGI (reference sequence). The CDR3 spells CASSPNVAGGGETQYF. CDR3 DNA sequence: TGTGCCAGCAGCCCGAACGTGGCGGGAGGGGGAGAGACCCAGTACTTC.

The V and J genes are TRBV5-4 and TRBJ2-3; D call uncertain. CDR1 is SGHNT, CDR2 YYREEE, per germline (reference sequence). The length of the CDR3 is 15 residues. V lost 1 base and J 2 bases, leaving 11 bases between the germline ends. The CDR3 DNA is TGTGCCAGCAGCTTGAGTCGGTCAGCCACAGATACGCAGTATTTT. Translation gives CASSLSRSATDTQYF.